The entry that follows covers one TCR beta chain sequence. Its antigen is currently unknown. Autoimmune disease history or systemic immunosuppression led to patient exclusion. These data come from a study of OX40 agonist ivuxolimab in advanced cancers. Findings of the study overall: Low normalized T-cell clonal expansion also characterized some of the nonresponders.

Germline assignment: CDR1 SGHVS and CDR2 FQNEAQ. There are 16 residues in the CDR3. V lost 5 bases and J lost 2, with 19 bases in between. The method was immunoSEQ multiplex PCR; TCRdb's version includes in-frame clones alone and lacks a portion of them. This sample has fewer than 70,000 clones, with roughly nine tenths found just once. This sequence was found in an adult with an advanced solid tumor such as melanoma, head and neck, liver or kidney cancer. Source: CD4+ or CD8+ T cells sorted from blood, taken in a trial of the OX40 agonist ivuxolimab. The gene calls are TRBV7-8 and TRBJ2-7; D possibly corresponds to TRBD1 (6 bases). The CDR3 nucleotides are TGTGCCAGCAGCCCCGTCGGCCTTCGGACAGCCTACGAGCAGTACTTC. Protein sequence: CASSPVGLRTAYEQYF.